The following is a T cell receptor beta chain sequence with its context. The data originate from a study of blood T cell repertoires in COVID-19. The data were produced by immunoSEQ multiplex PCR, yet TCRdb's version contains in-frame clones alone and is incomplete. There are some 200,000 clones in the sample; roughly 79% occur only once, and just under 9% lies in the top ten. V was pared by 7 bases and J by 3 bases, with 15 bases between. This CDR3 is 13 amino acids long. The germline CDR1 and CDR2 sequences are SQVTM and ANQGSEA. The material sequenced was PBMCs or T cells enriched from blood (not recorded which). This receptor was identified in a woman aged 45-59 years with acute COVID-19. This rearrangement joins TRBV29-1 to TRBJ1-2; D is possibly TRBD1 (5 bases). CDR3 loop: CSGTTLGDYGYTF. The CDR3 DNA reads TGCAGCGGGACCACTCTAGGGGACTATGGCTACACCTTC.